The clone carrying this T cell receptor (beta chain) was counted only a few times. Antigen: not known. V lost 3 bases and J lost 4, with 10 bases in between. The CDR3 is 14 amino acids. Germline V gene sequence: CDR1 SGHRS, CDR2 YFSETQ. The sample comes from a study of response to subunit inactivated influenza vaccine. MiXCR, applied by TCRdb to the RT-PCR reads, yields one record per CDR3 protein. This sample has around 760,000 distinct CDR3 sequences, with about 15% found just once. Study-level results: Authors suggested each seasonal flu vaccination may recruit only limited numbers of new T cells.

This sequence originates from a man between 45 and 60 years old who received an inactivated influenza vaccine. The gene calls are TRBV5-1 and TRBJ2-2, with a possible D match to TRBD2 (6 bases). The starting material was PBMCs from blood, obtained 14 to 15 days before vaccination. Here the CDR3 reads CASSYNSGTGELFF. The CDR3 nucleotides read TGCGCCAGCAGCTACAATAGCGGCACCGGGGAGCTGTTTTTT. Combining the CDR3 with reference TRBV5-1 and TRBJ2-2 gives the whole variable domain KAGVTQTPRYLIKTRGQQVTLSCSPISGHRSVSWYQQTPGQGLQFLFEYFSETQRNKGNFPGRFSGRQFSNSRSEMNVSTLELGDSALYLCASSYNSGTGELFFGEGSRLTVL.